A single T cell receptor (beta chain) is shown here with its context. The antigen is unknown. V lost 4 bases to trimming and J lost 4 bases; unmatched junction nucleotides: 4. CDR1 is MGHRA, CDR2 YSYEKL, per germline. The CDR3 length is 15 residues. These data come from a study of cytomegalovirus exposure and HLA in healthy donors. It was with 60 Vbeta and 13 Jbeta primers that the PCR ran. Method: immunoSEQ multiplex PCR; TCRdb's copy keeps in-frame clones and lacks some. The sample contains roughly 180,000 clones, 75% to 85% of which appear only once. Findings and limits, study-wide: Among CMV-associated TCR beta chains, most appeared HLA-restricted in a later analysis. Reportedly, a later analysis found an Asian-associated ancestry cluster had fewer N-insertions than the approximately 640-donor mean.

The chain is built from TRBV4-1 and TRBJ1-2; 12 bases are shared with TRBD1. What was sequenced was PBMCs. The TCR comes from a young woman in good health and CMV-seropositive. The CDR3 reads CASSRDRGRGYGYTF. The CDR3 region has the DNA TGCGCCAGCAGCCGGGACAGGGGGCGAGGCTATGGCTACACCTTC.